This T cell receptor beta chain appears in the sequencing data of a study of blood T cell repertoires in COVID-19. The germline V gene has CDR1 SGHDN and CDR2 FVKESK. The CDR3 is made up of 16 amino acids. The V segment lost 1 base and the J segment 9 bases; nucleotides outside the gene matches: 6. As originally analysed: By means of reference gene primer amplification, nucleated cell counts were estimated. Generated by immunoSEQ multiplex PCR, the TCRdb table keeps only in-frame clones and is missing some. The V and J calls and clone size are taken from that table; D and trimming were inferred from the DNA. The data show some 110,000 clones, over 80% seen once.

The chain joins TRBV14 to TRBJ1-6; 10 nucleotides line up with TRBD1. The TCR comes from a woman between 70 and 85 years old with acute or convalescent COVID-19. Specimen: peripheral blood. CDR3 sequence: CASSQGMDRGISPLHF. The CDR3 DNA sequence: TGTGCCAGCAGCCAAGGAATGGACAGGGGGATTTCACCCCTCCACTTT.